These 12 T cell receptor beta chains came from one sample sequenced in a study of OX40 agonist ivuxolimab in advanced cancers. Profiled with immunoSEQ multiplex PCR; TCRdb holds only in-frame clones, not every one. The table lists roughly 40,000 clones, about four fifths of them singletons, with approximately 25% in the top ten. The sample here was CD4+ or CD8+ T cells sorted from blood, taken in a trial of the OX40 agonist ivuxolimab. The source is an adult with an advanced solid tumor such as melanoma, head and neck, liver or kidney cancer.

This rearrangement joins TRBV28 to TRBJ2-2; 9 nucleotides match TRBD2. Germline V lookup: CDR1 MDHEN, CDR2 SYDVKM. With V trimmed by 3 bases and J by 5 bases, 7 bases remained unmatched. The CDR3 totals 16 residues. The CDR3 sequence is CASSFGSGSGTGELFF. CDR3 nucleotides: TGTGCCAGCAGTTTTGGTAGCGGGAGCGGGACCGGGGAGCTGTTTTTT.

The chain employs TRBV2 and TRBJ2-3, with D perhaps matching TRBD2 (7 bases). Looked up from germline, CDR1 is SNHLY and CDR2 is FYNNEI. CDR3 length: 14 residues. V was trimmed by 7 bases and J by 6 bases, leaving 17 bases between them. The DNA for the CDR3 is TGTGCCAGCACCGAAGGGGGGGCGCGGGATACGCAGTATTTT. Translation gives CASTEGGARDTQYF.

CDR3 nucleotides: TGTGCCAGCAGCCAAGCCGCGGGAACGGACTACGAGCAGTACTTC. Residues: CASSQAAGTDYEQYF. The chain carries TRBV4-2 and TRBJ2-7; D may be TRBD2 (6 bases). This CDR3 has 15 amino acids. The germline gives CDR1 LGHNA, CDR2 YNFKEQ. V was pared by 1 base and J by 3 bases, with 13 bases between.

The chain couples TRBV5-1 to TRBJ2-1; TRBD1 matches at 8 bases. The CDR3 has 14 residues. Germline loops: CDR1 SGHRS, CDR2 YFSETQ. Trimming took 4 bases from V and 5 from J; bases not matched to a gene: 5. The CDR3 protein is CASSLQGVNNEQFF. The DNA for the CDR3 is TGCGCCAGCAGCCTACAGGGGGTAAACAATGAGCAGTTCTTC.

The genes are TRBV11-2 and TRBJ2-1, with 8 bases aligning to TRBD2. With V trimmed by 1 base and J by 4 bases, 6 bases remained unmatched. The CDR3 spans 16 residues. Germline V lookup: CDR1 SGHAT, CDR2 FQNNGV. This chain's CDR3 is CASSLAFSGAYNEQFF. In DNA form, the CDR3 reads TGTGCCAGCAGCTTAGCCTTTAGCGGGGCTTACAATGAGCAGTTCTTC.

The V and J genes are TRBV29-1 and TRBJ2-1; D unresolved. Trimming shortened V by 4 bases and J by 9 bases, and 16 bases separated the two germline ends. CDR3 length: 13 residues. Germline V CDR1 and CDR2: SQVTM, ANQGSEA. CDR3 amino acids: CSVVAQSGTEQFF. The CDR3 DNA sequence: TGCAGCGTTGTTGCGCAGTCTGGAACTGAGCAGTTCTTC.

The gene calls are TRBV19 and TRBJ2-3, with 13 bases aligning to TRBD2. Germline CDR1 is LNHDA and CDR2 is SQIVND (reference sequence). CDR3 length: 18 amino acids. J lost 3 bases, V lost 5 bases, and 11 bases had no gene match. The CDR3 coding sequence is TGTGCCAGTAGTCTCGGACTAGCGGGAGACATTGGGACAGATACGCAGTATTTT. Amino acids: CASSLGLAGDIGTDTQYF. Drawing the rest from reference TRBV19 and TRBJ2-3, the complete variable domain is DGGITQSPKYLFRKEGQNVTLSCEQNLNHDAMYWYRQDPGQGLRLIYYSQIVNDFQKGDIAEGYSVSREKKESFPLTVTSAQKNPTAFYLCASSLGLAGDIGTDTQYFGPGTRLTVL.

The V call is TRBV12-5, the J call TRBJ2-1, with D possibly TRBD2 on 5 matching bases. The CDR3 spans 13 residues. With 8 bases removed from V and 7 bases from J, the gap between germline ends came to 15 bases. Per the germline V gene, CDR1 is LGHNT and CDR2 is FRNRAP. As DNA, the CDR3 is TGTGCTAGTAAGAGGGCAGGTTATAATGAGCAGTTCTTC. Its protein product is CASKRAGYNEQFF. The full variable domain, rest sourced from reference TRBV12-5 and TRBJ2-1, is DARVTQTPRHKVTEMGQEVTMRCQPILGHNTVFWYRQTMMQGLELLAYFRNRAPLDDSGMPKDRFSAEMPDATLATLKIQPSEPRDSAVYFCASKRAGYNEQFFGPGTRLTVL.

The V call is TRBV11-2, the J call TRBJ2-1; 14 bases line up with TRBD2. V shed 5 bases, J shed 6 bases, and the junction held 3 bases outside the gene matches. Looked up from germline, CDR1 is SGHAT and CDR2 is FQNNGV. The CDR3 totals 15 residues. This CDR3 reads CASSPGLAGVNEQFF. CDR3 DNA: TGTGCCAGCAGCCCGGGACTAGCGGGAGTCAATGAGCAGTTCTTC.

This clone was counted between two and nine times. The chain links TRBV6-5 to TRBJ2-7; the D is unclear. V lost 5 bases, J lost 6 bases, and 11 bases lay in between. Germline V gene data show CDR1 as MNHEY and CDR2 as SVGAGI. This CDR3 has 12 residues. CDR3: CASSPDGPEQYF. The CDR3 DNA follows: TGTGCCAGCAGTCCCGACGGTCCCGAGCAGTACTTC.

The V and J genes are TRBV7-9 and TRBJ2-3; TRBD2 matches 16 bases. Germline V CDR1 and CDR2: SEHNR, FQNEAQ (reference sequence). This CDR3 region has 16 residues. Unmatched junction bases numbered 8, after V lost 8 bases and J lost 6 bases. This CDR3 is CASLSGLAGGPDTQYF. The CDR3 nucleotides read TGTGCCAGCCTATCGGGACTAGCGGGGGGGCCCGATACGCAGTATTTT.

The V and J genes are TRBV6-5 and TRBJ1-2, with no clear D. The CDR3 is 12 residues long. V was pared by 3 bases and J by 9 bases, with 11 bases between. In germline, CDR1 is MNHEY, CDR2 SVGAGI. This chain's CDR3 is CASSYEAERYTF. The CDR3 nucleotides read TGTGCCAGCAGTTATGAGGCCGAGCGCTACACCTTC.